These T cell receptor beta chains were read from a single sample in a study of naive and memory T cell subsets. MiXCR, applied by TCRdb to the UMI-ligation and nested PCR reads, yields one record per CDR3 protein. The data contain about 150,000 distinct CDR3 sequences, over 15% of them singletons. Sequenced input: naive CD4+ T cells from blood. Source of these receptors: a human donor in good health. CDR3s include the opening cysteine and the closing phenylalanine or tryptophan. D genes are given only for firm matches. Part of the rows lack a size; the others show once, few, many or a class for expanded clones.

d_gene	abundance	v_gene	j_gene	CDR3aa	CDR3nt
.	once	TRBV7-2	TRBJ1-6	CASTASSYNSPLHF	TGTGCCAGCACCGCGAGCTCCTATAATTCACCCCTCCACTTT
TRBD1	.	TRBV6-6	TRBJ2-7	CASNSRTGTNEQYF	TGTGCCAGCAATTCGAGGACAGGGACCAACGAGCAGTACTTC
.	.	TRBV12-3/TRBV12-4	TRBJ2-7	CASRQNGGSYEQYF	TGTGCCAGCAGACAGAATGGCGGTTCCTACGAGCAGTACTTC
.	few	TRBV14	TRBJ2-3	CASSQDYRATQYF	TGTGCCAGCAGCCAAGATTACAGGGCTACGCAGTATTTT
.	few	TRBV20-1	TRBJ2-7	CSARPRGPLYEQYF	TGCAGTGCTAGGCCCAGGGGACCTCTTTACGAGCAGTACTTC
.	few	TRBV5-5	TRBJ1-5	CASSRFGSGSNQPQHF	.
.	.	TRBV6-2/TRBV6-3	TRBJ2-1	CASSYGSSYNEQFF	TGTGCCAGCAGTTACGGGAGCTCCTACAATGAGCAGTTCTTC
.	.	TRBV29-1	TRBJ2-7	CSTQKGASHEQYF	TGCAGCACCCAAAAAGGGGCCTCTCACGAGCAGTACTTC
.	.	TRBV5-4	TRBJ1-1	CASSLGLSSNTEAFF	TGTGCCAGCAGCTTGGGATTGTCAAGCAACACTGAAGCTTTCTTT
.	.	TRBV5-8	TRBJ2-5	CASSLGGADETQYF	TGTGCCAGCAGCTTAGGAGGGGCTGATGAGACCCAGTACTTC
TRBD2	few	TRBV15	TRBJ2-7	CATQRGAGAKGTDEQYF	TGTGCCACCCAGCGGGGGGCGGGAGCGAAGGGGACCGACGAGCAGTACTTC
.	.	TRBV19	TRBJ2-1	CASIAPEYNEQFF	TGTGCCAGTATCGCACCAGAGTACAATGAGCAGTTCTTC
TRBD1	.	TRBV2	TRBJ1-2	CASTARTGDYGYTF	TGTGCCAGCACCGCCCGGACAGGTGACTATGGCTACACCTTC
.	.	TRBV4-1	TRBJ2-7	CASSHAGGQGMREQYF	TGCGCCAGCAGCCATGCTGGTGGGCAGGGAATGCGCGAGCAGTACTTC
TRBD1	few	TRBV12-3/TRBV12-4	TRBJ1-5	CASSFWTGDQPQHF	TGTGCCAGCAGTTTTTGGACAGGGGACCAGCCCCAGCATTTT
TRBD2	.	TRBV6-5	TRBJ2-3	CASSYRPGLAGGFTDTQYF	TGTGCCAGCAGTTATAGGCCGGGTCTAGCGGGAGGATTCACAGATACGCAGTATTTT
.	few	TRBV29-1	TRBJ2-1	CSVDPTYNEQFF	TGCAGCGTTGACCCAACCTACAATGAGCAGTTCTTC
.	.	TRBV20-1	TRBJ2-3	CSARNSRGSTDTQYF	TGCAGTGCTAGAAATTCCAGGGGTAGCACAGATACGCAGTATTTT
TRBD2	few	TRBV19	TRBJ2-1	CASSIAIAGWLNNEQFF	TGTGCCAGTAGTATAGCGATAGCGGGGTGGCTGAACAATGAGCAGTTCTTC
.	few	TRBV20-1	TRBJ2-6	CSALVNPGANVLTF	TGCAGTGCATTGGTGAACCCTGGGGCCAACGTCCTGACTTTC
TRBD1	few	TRBV28	TRBJ2-7	CASIRTGPFEQYF	TGTGCCAGTATCCGGACAGGGCCCTTCGAGCAGTACTTC
.	few	TRBV10-3	TRBJ1-1	CAISESRGAYTEAFF	TGTGCCATCAGTGAGTCTCGGGGGGCTTACACTGAAGCTTTCTTT
.	few	TRBV6-6	TRBJ2-7	CASSDGIGSASYEQYF	TGTGCCAGCAGTGACGGAATCGGATCAGCCAGCTACGAGCAGTACTTC
TRBD2	.	TRBV9	TRBJ2-3	CASSVAGGRLDTQYF	TGTGCCAGCAGCGTAGCGGGAGGGAGATTAGATACGCAGTATTTT
TRBD1	.	TRBV7-2	TRBJ2-2	CASSLASVGQGFAGELFF	TGTGCCAGCAGCTTAGCGTCCGTGGGACAGGGGTTCGCCGGGGAGCTGTTTTTT
TRBD1	once	TRBV6-5	TRBJ1-2	CASRGGGGYGYTF	TGTGCCAGCAGGGGAGGGGGCGGATATGGCTACACCTTC
.	.	TRBV5-1	TRBJ1-1	CASSLWSIMNTEAFF	TGCGCCAGCAGCTTGTGGTCCATTATGAACACTGAAGCTTTCTTT
.	few	TRBV7-2	TRBJ2-1	CASNLGDLLDNEQFF	TGTGCCAGCAACCTAGGGGACCTTCTTGACAATGAGCAGTTCTTC
TRBD1	.	TRBV6-4	TRBJ2-1	CASSAGTGDEQFF	TGTGCCAGCAGTGCCGGGACAGGGGATGAGCAGTTCTTC